This T cell receptor beta chain was documented in a study of T cell repertoires in cytomegalovirus infection. Whole-study context: Use of recently identified HLA-C-restricted and well-studied HLA-B-restricted CMV epitopes was part of the study. Study-level points and caveats: CMV-specific TCR beta clonotypes restricted by HLA-C were the ones dominating the ex vivo response. Cumulative frequency of public TCR beta families picked out carriers of CMV plus the relevant HLA.

This CDR3 spans 13 amino acids. In germline, CDR1 is SGHTA, CDR2 FQGNSA. V lost 6 bases, J lost 1 base, and 9 bases lay in between. From the reads, TCRdb called clonotypes with MiXCR, one entry per CDR3 protein. The sample shows a few hundred thousand distinct CDR3 sequences, approximately 40% of them seen only once. Comment on this clonotype: Its antigen is still unknown.

The clonotype comes from a human donor in good health (CMV status not recorded). Some clones in this sample may be carry-over from other donors' samples. The sample consisted of cultured PBMCs, taken from culture after CMV antigen stimulation. The J gene is TRBJ1-1, the V gene TRBV7-2; D not certain. The CDR3 nucleotides read TGTGCCAGCAGAATCAGGAGGAACACTGAAGCTTTCTTT. Its translation: CASRIRRNTEAFF.